The T cell receptor beta chain under discussion was sequenced for a study of T cells in Graves' hyperthyroidism and ophthalmopathy. Study at large: Peripheral blood was acquired at first diagnosis, ahead of any therapy whatsoever. Notes on the study in general: In simple terms, a model built on 13 V-J features told ophthalmopathy apart from stable hyperthyroidism.

In regard to this clonotype: Its cognate antigen is unknown.

Uncontrolled infection, other autoimmune disease, pregnancy or lactation led to exclusion. Each diagnosis was grounded in clinical symptoms, serum thyroxine and TRAb, thyroid ultrasound, and orbital computed tomography. There were TCR beta CDR3 regions amplified from RNA transcripts. During a first-round RT-PCR of the TCR CDR3, the HTBI primer set was used. TCRdb ran MiXCR on the multiplex PCR reads and lists one entry per CDR3 protein. The sample has approximately 600,000 distinct CDR3 sequences, about a sixth seen once; the top ten hold 3.5% to 4%. Germline values: CDR1 SGHKS, CDR2 YYEKEE (reference sequence). J gave up 7 bases and V 1 base, and 3 bases lay outside the gene matches. This CDR3 has 14 residues.

The specimen was blood. This clonotype originated in a woman aged 30 to 39 with Graves' hyperthyroidism. This chain links TRBV5-5 with TRBJ1-4, with 8 bases matching TRBD1. The CDR3 bases are TGTGCCAGCAGCTTGTACAGGGGGGTTGAAAAACTGTTTTTT. As protein: CASSLYRGVEKLFF.